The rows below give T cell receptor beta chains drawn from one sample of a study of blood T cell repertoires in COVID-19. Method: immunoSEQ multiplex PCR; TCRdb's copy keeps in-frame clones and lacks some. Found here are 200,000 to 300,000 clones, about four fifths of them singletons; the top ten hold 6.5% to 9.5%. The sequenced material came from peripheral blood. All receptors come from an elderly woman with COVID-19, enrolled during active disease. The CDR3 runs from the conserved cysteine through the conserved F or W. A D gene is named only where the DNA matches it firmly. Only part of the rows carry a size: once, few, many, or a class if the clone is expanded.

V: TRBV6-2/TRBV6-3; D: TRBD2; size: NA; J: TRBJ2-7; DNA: TGTGCCAGCAGCCAGACTAGCGGGAACTCCTACGAGCAGTACTTC; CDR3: CASSQTSGNSYEQYF
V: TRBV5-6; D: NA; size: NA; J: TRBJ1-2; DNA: TGTGCCAGCAGCTTGGACAGGCGATCCTATGGCTACACCTTC; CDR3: CASSLDRRSYGYTF
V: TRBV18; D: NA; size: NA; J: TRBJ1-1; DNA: TGTGCCAGCTCACCATATCAGGGTTCGGACACTGAAGCTTTCTTT; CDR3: CASSPYQGSDTEAFF
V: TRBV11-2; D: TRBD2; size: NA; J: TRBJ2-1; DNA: TGTGCCAGCAGCTTTAAACTAGCGGGGGGCTACAATGAGCAGTTCTTC; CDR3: CASSFKLAGGYNEQFF
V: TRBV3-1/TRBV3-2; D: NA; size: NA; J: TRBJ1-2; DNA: TGTGCCAGCAGCCAAGCGCCGGGTACGAACTATGGCTACACCTTC; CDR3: CASSQAPGTNYGYTF
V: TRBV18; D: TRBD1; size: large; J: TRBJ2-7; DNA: TGTGCCAGCTCACCAGGGACAGGAAACTACGAGCAGTACTTC; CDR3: CASSPGTGNYEQYF
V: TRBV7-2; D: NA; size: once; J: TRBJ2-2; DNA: TGTGCCAGCAGCTTAGAGAACCGGGGAGGGGAGCTGTTTTTT; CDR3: CASSLENRGGELFF
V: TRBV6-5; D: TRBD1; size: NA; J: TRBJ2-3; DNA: TGTGCCAGCAGTACAGGGGGCATAGGGACAGATACGCAGTATTTT; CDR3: CASSTGGIGTDTQYF
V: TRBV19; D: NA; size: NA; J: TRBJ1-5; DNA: TGTGCCAGTACTCGCCTGGCGGCCTCGGATCAGCCCCAGCATTTT; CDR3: CASTRLAASDQPQHF
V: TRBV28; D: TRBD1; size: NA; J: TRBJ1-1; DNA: TGTGCCAGCATCTTACAGGGGGCGACCAACACTGAAGCTTTCTTT; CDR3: CASILQGATNTEAFF
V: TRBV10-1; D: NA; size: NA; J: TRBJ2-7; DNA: TGCGCCAGCAGTGAGTCTGGCAGGACTTACGAGCAGTACTTC; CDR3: CASSESGRTYEQYF
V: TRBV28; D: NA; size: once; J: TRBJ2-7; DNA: TGTGCCAGCAGTTTACAGGGTTCAGCCAAGGGGGAGCAGTACTTC; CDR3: CASSLQGSAKGEQYF
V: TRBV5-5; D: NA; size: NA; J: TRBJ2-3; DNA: TGTGCCAGCAGTTATCTAGCTTCCACAGATACGCAGTATTTT; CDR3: CASSYLASTDTQYF
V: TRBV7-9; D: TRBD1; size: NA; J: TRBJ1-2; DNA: TGTGCCAGCAGCTACAGACAGGGGGTGGCACATGGCTACACCTTC; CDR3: CASSYRQGVAHGYTF
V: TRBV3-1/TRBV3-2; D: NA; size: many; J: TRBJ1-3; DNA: TGTGCCAGCAGCCAAGCTACGCACTCTGGAAACACCATATATTTT; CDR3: CASSQATHSGNTIYF
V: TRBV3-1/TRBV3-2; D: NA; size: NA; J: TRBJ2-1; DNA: TGTGCCAGCAGTCAATGGACAACTGGGAATGAGCAGTTCTTC; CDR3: CASSQWTTGNEQFF
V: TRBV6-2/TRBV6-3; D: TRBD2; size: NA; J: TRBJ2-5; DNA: TGTGCCAGCAGTACCCCCCTAGCGGGGGTGGCAGAGACCCAGTACTTC; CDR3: CASSTPLAGVAETQYF
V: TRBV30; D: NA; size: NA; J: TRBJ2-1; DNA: TGTGCCTGGAGTGAAGGAGGAGAGCAGTTCTTC; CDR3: CAWSEGGEQFF
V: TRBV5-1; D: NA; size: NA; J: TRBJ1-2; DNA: TGCGCCAGCAGCTTAAGTCCAGGGTACTATGGCTACACCTTC; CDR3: CASSLSPGYYGYTF
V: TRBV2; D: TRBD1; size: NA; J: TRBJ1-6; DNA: TGTGCCAGCAGTGGGGACAGATCGGTTTCACCCCTCCACTTT; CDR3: CASSGDRSVSPLHF
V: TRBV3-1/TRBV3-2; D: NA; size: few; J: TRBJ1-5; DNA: TGTGCCAGCAGCCAAGATTGTCAGTCATATAGCAATCAGCCCCAGCATTTT; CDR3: CASSQDCQSYSNQPQHF
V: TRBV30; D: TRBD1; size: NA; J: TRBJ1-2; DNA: TGTGCCTGGATTCCCCGGGACAGGGCAAAGTATGGCTACACCTTC; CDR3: CAWIPRDRAKYGYTF